This TCR beta chain emerged from a study of T cell responses to AZD1222 COVID-19 vaccine. Method: immunoSEQ multiplex PCR; TCRdb's copy keeps in-frame clones and lacks some. The data hold approximately 130,000 clones, with approximately 92% observed a single time. Study observations and caveats: Repertoire samples came only from after the peak T cell response.

With 3 bases removed from V and 7 bases from J, the gap between germline ends came to 13 bases. Germline values: CDR1 LNHNV, CDR2 YYDKDF (reference sequence). There are 15 residues in the CDR3. About this clone: The antigen remains unidentified. Other DNA sequences from this sample encode an identical CDR3 as well.

The chain has TRBV15 and TRBJ1-6; D is perhaps TRBD1 (5 bases). Here the sequenced sample was peripheral blood, taken 28 days after the second AZD1222 dose. The TCR originated in an adult who received the AZD1222 COVID-19 vaccine. The CDR3: CATSRTGTGNSPLHF. In nucleotides, the CDR3 is TGTGCCACCAGCAGGACCGGGACTGGGAATTCACCCCTCCACTTT. Based on the CDR3 plus reference TRBV15 and TRBJ1-6, the full variable domain is DAMVIQNPRYQVTQFGKPVTLSCSQTLNHNVMYWYQQKSSQAPKLLFHYYDKDFNNEADTPDNFQSRRPNTSFCFLDIRSPGLGDTAMYLCATSRTGTGNSPLHFGNGTRLTVT.